These 11 T cell receptor beta chains were all obtained from the same sample, sequenced in a study of blood T cell repertoires in COVID-19. Profiling relied on immunoSEQ multiplex PCR, and the TCRdb table lists in-frame clones only, not all of them. The data show 250,000 to 350,000 clones, roughly nine tenths seen once. Sequenced sample: PBMCs or T cells enriched from blood (not recorded which). The receptor set was obtained from a man aged 55-75 years who had recovered from COVID-19.

The V and J genes are TRBV5-4 and TRBJ2-2; the match to TRBD1 covers 9 bases. J was trimmed by 5 bases and V by 1 base; bases with no gene match: 6. The CDR3 spans 16 residues. Germline CDR1 SGHNT, CDR2 YYREEE (reference sequence). CDR3 nucleotide sequence: TGTGCCAGCAGCTTGACGGGACAGGGAGGAACCGGGGAGCTGTTTTTT. It encodes CASSLTGQGGTGELFF.

The chain carries TRBV14 and TRBJ2-1, with 7 bases matching TRBD2. The V gene's germline CDR1 is SGHDN and CDR2 FVKESK. V shed 0 bases, J shed 8 bases, and the junction held 13 bases outside the gene matches. CDR3 size: 17 residues. The CDR3 region has the DNA TGTGCCAGCAGCCAAGACCGAGGGACTACACTGCCCGATGAGCAGTTCTTC. It yields the protein CASSQDRGTTLPDEQFF. Using reference TRBV14 and TRBJ2-1 for the parts outside the CDR3, the full variable domain is EAGVTQFPSHSVIEKGQTVTLRCDPISGHDNLYWYRRVMGKEIKFLLHFVKESKQDESGMPNNRFLAERTGGTYSTLKVQPAELEDSGVYFCASSQDRGTTLPDEQFFGPGTRLTVL.

The J gene is TRBJ2-1, the V gene TRBV29-1; TRBD2 aligns across 9 bases. Germline assignment: CDR1 SQVTM and CDR2 ANQGSEA. V trimming: 7 bases; J trimming: 4 bases; junction bases outside the gene matches: 8. The CDR3 sequence is 14 residues long. The CDR3 DNA reads TGCAGCGCTTCCTGGACTAGCGCTTACAATGAGCAGTTCTTC. Translation gives CSASWTSAYNEQFF.

V gene TRBV19 combines with J gene TRBJ1-5; TRBD1 might be the D (5 bases). Germline V gene sequence: CDR1 LNHDA, CDR2 SQIVND (reference sequence). V was pared by 3 bases and J by 4 bases, with 10 bases between. The CDR3 spans 14 residues. The CDR3, as DNA: TGTGCCAGTAGTATTCCAGGGAAGAATCAGCCCCAGCATTTT. Translated: CASSIPGKNQPQHF.

This rearrangement joins TRBV11-3 to TRBJ2-7, with D maybe TRBD2 (6 bases). The CDR3 runs 16 residues. Germline V gives CDR1 SGHNT, CDR2 YENEEA. Trimming removed 0 bases at V and 3 bases at J, with 15 bases between. The CDR3 loop is CASSLDSRGKGYEQYF. Written as DNA, the CDR3 is TGTGCCAGCAGCTTAGATAGTCGCGGGAAGGGCTACGAGCAGTACTTC. Supplemented by reference TRBV11-3 and TRBJ2-7, the full variable domain reads EAGVVQSPRYKIIEKKQPVAFWCNPISGHNTLYWYLQNLGQGPELLIRYENEEAVDDSQLPKDRFSAERLKGVDSTLKIQPAELGDSAVYLCASSLDSRGKGYEQYFGPGTRLTVT.

The rearrangement uses TRBV2 and TRBJ1-1, with 9 bases fitting TRBD1. The ends lost 6 bases at V and 3 bases at J; junction bases unmatched: 5. The germline V gene has CDR1 SNHLY and CDR2 FYNNEI. This CDR3 spans 14 amino acids. CDR3 residues: CASRLTGGHTEAFF. CDR3 DNA: TGTGCCAGCAGACTCACAGGGGGCCACACTGAAGCTTTCTTT.

The rearrangement uses TRBV9 and TRBJ1-1, with 7 bases that match TRBD1. V was clipped by 0 bases and J by 4 bases; unmatched bases: 6. Germline-derived CDR1 and CDR2 are SGDLS and YYNGEE. The CDR3 spans 15 residues. Here the CDR3 reads CASSVGVTGLTEAFF. In DNA, the CDR3 is TGTGCCAGCAGCGTAGGGGTGACAGGGCTCACTGAAGCTTTCTTT.

The chain is built from TRBV21-1 and TRBJ1-2. TRBV21-1 is recorded as a pseudogene. There are 14 residues in the CDR3. CDR3 sequence: CASSNPLANYGYTF. The DNA of the CDR3 is TGTGCCAGCAGCAATCCCCTAGCTAACTATGGCTACACCTTC.

The V and J genes are TRBV18 and TRBJ1-5; D might be TRBD1 (5 bases). CDR1 is KGHSH, CDR2 LQKENI, per germline. Between the trimmed V and J ends, which lost 4 bases and 0 bases, there was a span of 13 bases. The CDR3 is 16 residues long. CDR3 nucleotides: TGTGCCAGCTCACAGGCAGGGATTGATAGCAATCAGCCCCAGCATTTT. Amino acids: CASSQAGIDSNQPQHF. The full variable domain, rest sourced from reference TRBV18 and TRBJ1-5, is NAGVMQNPRHLVRRRGQEARLRCSPMKGHSHVYWYRQLPEEGLKFMVYLQKENIIDESGMPKERFSAEFPKEGPSILRIQQVVRGDSAAYFCASSQAGIDSNQPQHFGDGTRLSIL.

The CDR3 nucleotides are TGTGCCAGCAGCTTAGTTAGCGGGAAGGACGAGCAGTACTTC. Translation: CASSLVSGKDEQYF. The gene calls are TRBV11-3 and TRBJ2-7, with TRBD2 matching 8 bases. This CDR3 has 14 amino acids. Germline loops: CDR1 SGHNT, CDR2 YENEEA. Trimming took 1 base from V and 5 from J; bases not matched to a gene: 4.

This clone showed up just once. This sequence joins TRBV4-3 and TRBJ2-1, with TRBD2 identical over 10 bases. This CDR3 region has 18 residues. CDR1 is LGHNA and CDR2 is YSLEER in the germline V gene. V trimming: 0 bases; J trimming: 8 bases; junction bases outside the gene matches: 13. The CDR3 DNA sequence: TGCGCCAGCAGCCAAGATGAAAGCGGGGGGGCCAATGGCTATGAGCAGTTCTTC. Encoded protein: CASSQDESGGANGYEQFF.